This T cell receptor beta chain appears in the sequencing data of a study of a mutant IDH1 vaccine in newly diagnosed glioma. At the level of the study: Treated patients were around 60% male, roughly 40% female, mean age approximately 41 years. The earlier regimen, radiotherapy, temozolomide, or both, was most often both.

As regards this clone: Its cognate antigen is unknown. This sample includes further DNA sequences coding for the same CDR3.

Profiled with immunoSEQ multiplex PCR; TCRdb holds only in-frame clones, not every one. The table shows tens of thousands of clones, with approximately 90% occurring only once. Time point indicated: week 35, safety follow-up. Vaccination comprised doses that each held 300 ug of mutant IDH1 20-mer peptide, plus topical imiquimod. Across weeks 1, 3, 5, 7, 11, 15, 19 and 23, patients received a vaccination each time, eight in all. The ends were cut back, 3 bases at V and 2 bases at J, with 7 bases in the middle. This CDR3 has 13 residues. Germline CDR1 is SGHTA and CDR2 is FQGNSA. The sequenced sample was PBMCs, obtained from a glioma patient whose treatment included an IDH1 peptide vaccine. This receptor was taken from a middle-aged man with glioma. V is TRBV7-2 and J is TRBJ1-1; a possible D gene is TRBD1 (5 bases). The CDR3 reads CASSLRGNTEAFF. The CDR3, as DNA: TGTGCCAGCAGCTTGAGGGGTAACACTGAAGCTTTCTTT.